This T cell receptor beta chain was captured in a study of technical replicates of blood from several donors (dated by TCRdb to 2016 to 2017). The library was obtained by the immunoSEQ multiplex PCR assay. This is the immuneACCESS table as TCRdb keeps it, with only in-frame sequences that have V and J called. A part of the clones is gone; compared with another copy, unresolved V genes explain less than half, and the rest is unexplained. This sample holds 100,000 or so clones; approximately 94% were observed only once. Jointly, the top ten make up 0.2% to 0.25% of the sample. The CDR3 holds 15 amino acids from the cysteine to the phenylalanine. Just the 45-base CDR3 DNA is kept, in frame starting at base 1. The V and J ends are trimmed by 0 bases and 4 bases, leaving 12 bases between them. Looking up the germline V gene (reference sequence) yields CDR1 SEHNR and CDR2 FQNEAQ. On this clone: Its antigen target is currently unknown. No much larger clone exists at a distance of one base, and base qualities are not known.

The source of this sequence is a human donor in good health. Sequencing was performed on T cells isolated from PBMCs. The chain uses TRBV7-9 and TRBJ1-2; no confident D gene assignment can be made. The CDR3 in this case is CASSLATGNIYGYTF. The sequenced DNA is TGTGCCAGCAGCTTAGCTACCGGGAACATCTATGGCTACACCTTC.